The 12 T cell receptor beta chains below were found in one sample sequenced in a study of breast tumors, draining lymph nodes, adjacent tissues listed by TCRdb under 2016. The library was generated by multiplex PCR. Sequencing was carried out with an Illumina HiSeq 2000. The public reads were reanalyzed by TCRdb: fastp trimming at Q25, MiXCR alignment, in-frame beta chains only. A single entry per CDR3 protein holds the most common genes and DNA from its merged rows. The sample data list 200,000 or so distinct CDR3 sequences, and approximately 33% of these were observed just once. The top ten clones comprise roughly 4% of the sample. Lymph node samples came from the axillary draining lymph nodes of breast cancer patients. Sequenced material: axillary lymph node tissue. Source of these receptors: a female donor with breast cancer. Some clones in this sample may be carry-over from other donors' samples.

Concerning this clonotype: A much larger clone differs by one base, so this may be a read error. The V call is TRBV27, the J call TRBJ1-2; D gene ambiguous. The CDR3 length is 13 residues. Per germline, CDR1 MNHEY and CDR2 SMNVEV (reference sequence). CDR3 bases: TGTGCCGGCAGTTTAAGAAGGAACTATGGCTACACCTTC. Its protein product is CAGSLRRNYGYTF.

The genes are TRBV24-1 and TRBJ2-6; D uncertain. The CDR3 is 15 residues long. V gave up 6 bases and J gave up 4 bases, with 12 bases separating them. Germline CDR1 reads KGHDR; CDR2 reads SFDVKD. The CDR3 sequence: CATSLGLMGANVLTF. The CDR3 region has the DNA TGTGCCACCAGTTTAGGTCTTATGGGGGCCAACGTCCTGACTTTC.

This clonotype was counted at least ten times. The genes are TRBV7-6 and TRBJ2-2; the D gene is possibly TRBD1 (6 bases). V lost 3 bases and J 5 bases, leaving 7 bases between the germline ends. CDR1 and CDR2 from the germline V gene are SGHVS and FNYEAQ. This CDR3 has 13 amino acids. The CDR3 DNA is TGTGCCAGCAGCTTCGGGACAACCGGGGAGCTGTTTTTT. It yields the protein CASSFGTTGELFF.

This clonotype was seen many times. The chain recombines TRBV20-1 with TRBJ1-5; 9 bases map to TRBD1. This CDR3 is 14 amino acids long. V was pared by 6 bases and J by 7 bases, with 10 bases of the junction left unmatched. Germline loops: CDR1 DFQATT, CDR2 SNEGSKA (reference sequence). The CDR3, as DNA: TGCAGTGCGACCCGGGACAGGGTAAGCCAGCCCCAGCATTTT. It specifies CSATRDRVSQPQHF.

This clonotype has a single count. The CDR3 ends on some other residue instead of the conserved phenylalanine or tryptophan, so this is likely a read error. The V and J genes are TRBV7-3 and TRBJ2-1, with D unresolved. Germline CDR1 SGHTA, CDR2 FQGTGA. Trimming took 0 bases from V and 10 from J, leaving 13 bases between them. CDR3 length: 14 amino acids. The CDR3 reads CASSLTHSSTEQFL. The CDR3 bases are TGTGCCAGCAGCTTAACACATTCCAGCACCGAGCAGTTCCTC.

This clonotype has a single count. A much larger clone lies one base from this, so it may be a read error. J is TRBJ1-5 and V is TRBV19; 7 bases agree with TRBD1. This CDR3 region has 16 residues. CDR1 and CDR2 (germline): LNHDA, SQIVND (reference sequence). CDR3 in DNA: TGTGCCAGTCGTATCGTGGGGCAGGGGGGCAATCAGCCCCAGCATTTT. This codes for CASRIVGQGGNQPQHF.

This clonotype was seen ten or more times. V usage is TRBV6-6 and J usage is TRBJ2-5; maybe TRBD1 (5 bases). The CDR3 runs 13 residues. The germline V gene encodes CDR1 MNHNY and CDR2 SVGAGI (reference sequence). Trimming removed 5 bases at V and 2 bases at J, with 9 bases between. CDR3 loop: CASSVGPQETQYF. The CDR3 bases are TGTGCCAGCAGTGTGGGGCCACAAGAGACCCAGTACTTC.

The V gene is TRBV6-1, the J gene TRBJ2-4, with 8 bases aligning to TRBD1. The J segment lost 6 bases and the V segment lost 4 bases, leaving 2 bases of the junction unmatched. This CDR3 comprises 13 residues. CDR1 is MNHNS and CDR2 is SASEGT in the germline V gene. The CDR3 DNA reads TGTGCCAGCAGTGTAGGACAGGGAAACATTCAGTACTTC. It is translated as CASSVGQGNIQYF.

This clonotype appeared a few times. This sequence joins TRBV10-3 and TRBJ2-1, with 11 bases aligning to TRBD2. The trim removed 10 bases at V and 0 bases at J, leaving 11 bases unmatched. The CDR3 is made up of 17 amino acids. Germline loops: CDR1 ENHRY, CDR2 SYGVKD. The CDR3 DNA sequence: TGTGCCAGCTCACCAACCCTAGCGGGGGGCTCCTACAATGAGCAGTTCTTC. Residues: CASSPTLAGGSYNEQFF.

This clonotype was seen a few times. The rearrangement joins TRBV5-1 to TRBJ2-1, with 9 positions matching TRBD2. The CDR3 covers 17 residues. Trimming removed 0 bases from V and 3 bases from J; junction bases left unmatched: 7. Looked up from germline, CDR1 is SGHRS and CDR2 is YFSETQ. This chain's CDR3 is CASSLDPAGGFYNEQFF. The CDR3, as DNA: TGCGCCAGCAGCTTGGACCCAGCGGGGGGATTCTACAATGAGCAGTTCTTC.

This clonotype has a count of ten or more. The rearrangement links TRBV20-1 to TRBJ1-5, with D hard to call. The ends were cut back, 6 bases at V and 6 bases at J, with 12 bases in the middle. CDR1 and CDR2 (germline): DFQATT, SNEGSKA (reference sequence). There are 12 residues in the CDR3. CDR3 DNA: TGCAGTGCCCCTGGGGATCGTCAGCCCCAGCATTTT. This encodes CSAPGDRQPQHF.

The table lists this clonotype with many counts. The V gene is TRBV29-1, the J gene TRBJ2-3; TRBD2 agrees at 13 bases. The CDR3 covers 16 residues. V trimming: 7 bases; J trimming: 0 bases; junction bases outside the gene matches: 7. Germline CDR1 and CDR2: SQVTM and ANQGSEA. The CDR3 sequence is CSALLAGGSSTDTQYF. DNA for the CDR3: TGCAGCGCCCTACTAGCGGGGGGGTCTAGCACAGATACGCAGTATTTT.